This passage covers 17 T cell receptor beta chains from one sample sequenced in a study of patients and donors after allogeneic stem cell transplantation. TCRdb used MiXCR to reprocess the RT-PCR reads, holding one entry per CDR3 protein. The sample consists of hundreds of thousands of distinct CDR3 sequences, approximately 16% of them appearing once. Sequencing used blood, either unsorted or a sorted T cell fraction (not recorded which). The origin of the receptors is a human donor who was either an allogeneic HSCT recipient or a stem cell or donor lymphocyte infusion donor (not recorded which). It is not recorded whose cells these are; they may come from a transplant donor.

V and J are TRBV7-2 and TRBJ2-7; unclear D gene. From germline, CDR1 is SGHTA and CDR2 FQGNSA. The germline V and J ends were trimmed by 2 bases and 2 bases, with 10 bases remaining between them. There are 14 residues in the CDR3. The DNA of the CDR3 is TGTGCCAGCAGCTTATCACTTGGAACCTACGAGCAGTACTTC. Translating gives CASSLSLGTYEQYF.

This chain links TRBV15 with TRBJ1-3; no clear D gene. CDR1 is LNHNV, CDR2 YYDKDF, per germline (reference sequence). CDR3 size: 12 residues. The V gene lost 1 base and the J gene lost 4 bases, with 2 bases spanning the gap. The CDR3 DNA reads TGTGCCACCAGCAGAGTAGGAAACACCATATATTTT. This codes for CATSRVGNTIYF.

This clonotype was detected a few times. This rearrangement joins TRBV25-1 to TRBJ2-1, with 15 nucleotides matching TRBD2. Unmatched junction bases numbered 4, after V lost 6 bases and J lost 7 bases. The CDR3 length is 15 residues. CDR1 and CDR2 (germline): MGHDK, SYGVNS. Here the CDR3 DNA reads TGTGCCAGCAGGACCGGGACTAGCGGGAGGAATGAGCAGTTCTTC. This encodes CASRTGTSGRNEQFF.

The rearrangement joins TRBV2 to TRBJ2-5, with 10 bases fitting TRBD2. V lost 5 bases to trimming and J lost 5 bases; unmatched junction nucleotides: 2. Germline CDR1 reads SNHLY; CDR2 reads FYNNEI. This CDR3 is 13 amino acids long. CDR3: CASSPSGSETQYF. CDR3 DNA sequence: TGTGCCAGCAGTCCTAGCGGGAGTGAGACCCAGTACTTC.

This clonotype was seen a handful of times. The chain links TRBV2 to TRBJ1-6; 8 positions match TRBD1. Germline assignment: CDR1 SNHLY and CDR2 FYNNEI. V was clipped by 5 bases and J by 0 bases; unmatched bases: 9. This CDR3 contains 18 residues. The CDR3 DNA reads TGTGCCAGCAGTTTGGACAGGGACAACCTCTCCTATAATTCACCCCTCCACTTT. Translating it yields CASSLDRDNLSYNSPLHF.

The chain combines TRBV7-9 with TRBJ2-3; 11 nucleotides match TRBD1. The CDR3 consists of 15 residues. Germline V gene lookup returns CDR1 SEHNR and CDR2 FQNEAQ (reference sequence). V was pared by 4 bases and J by 6 bases, with 6 bases of the junction left unmatched. The CDR3 DNA reads as TGTGCCAGCAGCTATACGGACAGGGGGCTGGATACGCAGTATTTT. Translated: CASSYTDRGLDTQYF. The whole variable domain, remainder taken from reference TRBV7-9 and TRBJ2-3, is DTGVSQNPRHKITKRGQNVTFRCDPISEHNRLYWYRQTLGQGPEFLTYFQNEAQLEKSRLLSDRFSAERPKGSFSTLEIQRTEQGDSAMYLCASSYTDRGLDTQYFGPGTRLTVL.

The chain links TRBV6-1 to TRBJ1-5; D unclear. CDR1 and CDR2 (germline): MNHNS, SASEGT. The V and J ends lost 3 bases and 7 bases respectively, with 7 bases between them. The CDR3 runs 12 residues. The CDR3 DNA reads as TGTGCCAGCAGTGATCTGATCCAGCCCCAGCATTTT. Its protein product is CASSDLIQPQHF.

This clonotype turned up a few times. The rearrangement links TRBV7-3 to TRBJ2-1; the match to TRBD2 covers 11 bases. The trim removed 2 bases at V and 3 bases at J, leaving 3 bases unmatched. Germline CDR1 is SGHTA and CDR2 is FQGTGA. There are 16 residues in the CDR3. CDR3 sequence reads: CASSLLGTSGYNEQFF. In DNA, the CDR3 is TGTGCCAGCAGCTTATTGGGGACTAGCGGCTACAATGAGCAGTTCTTC.

The CDR3 protein is CASSISGIADTQYF. In DNA form, the CDR3 reads TGTGCCAGCAGTATTAGCGGAATCGCAGATACGCAGTATTTT. The rearrangement uses TRBV6-2 or TRBV6-3 and TRBJ2-3, with TRBD2 as a possible D gene (6 bases). The CDR3 is made up of 14 amino acids. Germline V gene data show CDR1 as MNHEY and CDR2 as SVGEGT. Deletions cut 5 bases from V and 4 bases from J, with 13 bases between.

This clonotype was counted ten times or more. V usage is TRBV12-3 or TRBV12-4 and J usage is TRBJ2-2; 9 bases are shared with TRBD2. The CDR3 covers 16 residues. V dropped 3 bases and J dropped 3; count of bases not matched to a gene: 5. The CDR3 coding sequence is TGTGCCAGCAGTTTTAGTCTAGCGGGGTACACCGGGGAGCTGTTTTTT. As protein: CASSFSLAGYTGELFF.

The gene calls are TRBV11-3 and TRBJ2-7; D might be TRBD2 (5 bases). This CDR3 is built from 14 residues. The ends were cut back, 4 bases at V and 4 bases at J, with 14 bases in the middle. Germline CDR1 reads SGHNT; CDR2 reads YENEEA. The CDR3 coding sequence is TGTGCCAGCAGCTCCCGGAGGTTCTCATACGAGCAGTACTTC. It codes for CASSSRRFSYEQYF.

The table lists this clonotype with many counts. The rearrangement joins TRBV11-1 to TRBJ2-2; D remains unclear. V lost 5 bases and J 4 bases, leaving 14 bases between the germline ends. The germline V gene encodes CDR1 SGHAT and CDR2 FQDESV (reference sequence). The CDR3 has 15 residues. The chain's CDR3 is CASSPDRQVTGELFF. The CDR3 DNA reads TGTGCCAGCAGCCCGGACCGCCAGGTCACCGGGGAGCTGTTTTTT.

In DNA, the CDR3 is TGTGCCAGCAGCCAAGCTCGGCCGTCTAGCACAGATACGCAGTATTTT. Amino acid sequence: CASSQARPSSTDTQYF. V and J are TRBV3-1 and TRBJ2-3; no definite D call. The CDR3 extends over 16 amino acids. The germline V gene encodes CDR1 LGHDT and CDR2 YNNKEL (reference sequence). Trimming took off 1 base at V and 0 bases at J, with 11 bases between the two ends.

This chain connects TRBV7-9 to TRBJ2-7; D perhaps matches TRBD2 (5 bases). Germline V gene sequence: CDR1 SEHNR, CDR2 FQNEAQ (reference sequence). V lost 1 base to trimming and J lost 0 bases, with 13 bases between them. The CDR3 is made up of 16 amino acids. CDR3 in DNA: TGTGCCAGCAGCTTAGGGTCAGGACTCAGCTCCTACGAGCAGTACTTC. Amino acids: CASSLGSGLSSYEQYF.

The gene calls are TRBV27 and TRBJ1-6; no definite D call. This CDR3 contains 12 residues. CDR1 and CDR2 from the germline V gene are MNHEY and SMNVEV (reference sequence). V was clipped by 3 bases and J by 9 bases, with 6 bases between them. The CDR3 DNA reads TGTGCCAGCAGTTTGTGGCGTTCACCCCTCCACTTT. Translating it yields CASSLWRSPLHF.

This clonotype was counted between two and nine times. The chain couples TRBV5-1 to TRBJ1-1; perhaps TRBD1 as D (6 bases). V was pared by 0 bases and J by 1 base, with 19 bases between. From germline, CDR1 is SGHRS and CDR2 YFSETQ. There are 18 residues in the CDR3. The CDR3 coding sequence is TGCGCCAGCAGCTTGGCTCGACAGGCCGGGGGTCAGAACACTGAAGCTTTCTTT. This translates into CASSLARQAGGQNTEAFF.

The chain has TRBV12-3 or TRBV12-4 and TRBJ1-1, with 10 nucleotides matching TRBD1. The length of the CDR3 is 14 residues. V shed 6 bases, J shed 10 bases, and the junction held 11 bases outside the gene matches. The CDR3 loop is CASRASDRGRRAFF. Here the CDR3 DNA reads TGTGCCAGCAGGGCCTCTGACAGGGGGCGCCGAGCTTTCTTT.